Below, 21 T cell receptor beta chains from the same sample are listed, as sequenced in a study of blood T cell repertoires in COVID-19. Some clones are missing from TCRdb's copy, which holds only in-frame ones; the method was immunoSEQ multiplex PCR. The table shows more than 450,000 clones, with 75% to 90% occurring only once. The source material was PBMCs or T cells enriched from blood (not recorded which). These receptors were collected from a woman aged 18 to 35 who had recovered from COVID-19.

This clone occurred once. J is TRBJ1-2 and V is TRBV11-2, with no clear D. CDR3 length: 13 residues. Trimming removed 8 bases from V and 1 base from J, with 11 bases in between. The germline V gene encodes CDR1 SGHAT and CDR2 FQNNGV. The CDR3 DNA sequence: TGTGCCAGCCGGGGAGGTAGTAACTATGGCTACACCTTC. This translates into CASRGGSNYGYTF.

The chain recombines TRBV5-1 with TRBJ1-1; 7 bases fit TRBD1. CDR3 length: 16 amino acids. Losses at the gene ends were 0 bases for V and 8 bases for J; bases not matched to a gene: 13. CDR1 is SGHRS, CDR2 YFSETQ, per germline. CDR3 residues: CASSLGQGRVAEEAFF. Here the CDR3 DNA reads TGCGCCAGCAGCTTGGGACAGGGTAGGGTGGCGGAGGAAGCTTTCTTT.

This sequence joins TRBV5-4 and TRBJ1-1; D is possibly TRBD1 (6 bases). Germline V gives CDR1 SGHNT, CDR2 YYREEE (reference sequence). V lost 0 bases, J lost 3 bases, and 9 bases lay in between. This CDR3 has 14 amino acids. The CDR3 loop is CASSLVAGDTEAFF. In DNA form, the CDR3 reads TGTGCCAGCAGCTTGGTGGCAGGGGACACTGAAGCTTTCTTT.

The V and J genes are TRBV30 and TRBJ1-2; D is unclear. Between the trimmed V and J ends, which lost 3 bases and 6 bases, there was a span of 14 bases. CDR3 length: 13 residues. In germline, CDR1 is GTSNPN, CDR2 SVGIG (reference sequence). The CDR3 nucleotides read TGTGCCTGGAGCCCTCTGAGGGTAGATGGCTACACCTTC. This encodes CAWSPLRVDGYTF. Full variable domain (missing parts from reference TRBV30 and TRBJ1-2): SQTIHQWPATLVQPVGSPLSLECTVEGTSNPNLYWYRQAAGRGLQLLFYSVGIGQISSEVPQNLSASRPQDRQFILSSKKLLLSDSGFYLCAWSPLRVDGYTFGSGTRLTVV.

The rearrangement links TRBV6-5 to TRBJ1-2; TRBD1 aligns across 8 bases. V lost 6 bases to trimming and J lost 2 bases; unmatched junction nucleotides: 2. Germline lookup yields CDR1 MNHEY and CDR2 SVGAGI. There are 13 residues in the CDR3. This CDR3 reads CASSGDRNYGYTF. The CDR3 DNA reads as TGTGCCAGCAGCGGGGACAGGAACTATGGCTACACCTTC.

The chain couples TRBV2 to TRBJ2-7; 9 bases line up with TRBD1. Germline assignment: CDR1 SNHLY and CDR2 FYNNEI. This CDR3 contains 14 residues. V was clipped by 4 bases and J by 6 bases; unmatched bases: 7. In DNA form, the CDR3 reads TGTGCCAGCAGTGGGGGGACAGGGTGGCGCGAGCAGTACTTC. Protein sequence: CASSGGTGWREQYF.

The chain recombines TRBV28 with TRBJ1-2, with a tentative D call TRBD1 (6 bases). This CDR3 has 16 amino acids. The germline gives CDR1 MDHEN, CDR2 SYDVKM. Trimming stripped 5 bases from V and 1 base from J, with 17 bases between. CDR3 sequence (DNA): TGTGCCAGCAGTCCCCTACCCGGACAGTTTAACTATGGCTACACCTTC. Translated: CASSPLPGQFNYGYTF.

The rearrangement links TRBV2 to TRBJ1-4; D possibly corresponds to TRBD1 (6 bases). The length of the CDR3 is 15 residues. CDR1 SNHLY and CDR2 FYNNEI come from the germline V gene. Trimming stripped 5 bases from V and 0 bases from J, with 10 bases between. The CDR3 nucleotides read TGTGCCAGCAGTTACGCAGGGGCAACTAATGAAAAACTGTTTTTT. Residues: CASSYAGATNEKLFF.

The chain couples TRBV5-1 to TRBJ2-2; TRBD1 might be the D (6 bases). The CDR3 is 13 amino acids. The V gene lost 5 bases and the J gene lost 7 bases, with 12 bases spanning the gap. Germline V lookup: CDR1 SGHRS, CDR2 YFSETQ. In nucleotides, the CDR3 is TGCGCCAGCAGGTCACAGGGCATCGGGGAGCTGTTTTTT. Its protein is CASRSQGIGELFF. Filled out from reference TRBV5-1 and TRBJ2-2, the complete variable domain reads KAGVTQTPRYLIKTRGQQVTLSCSPISGHRSVSWYQQTPGQGLQFLFEYFSETQRNKGNFPGRFSGRQFSNSRSEMNVSTLELGDSALYLCASRSQGIGELFFGEGSRLTVL.

The chain combines TRBV10-3 with TRBJ1-1; D is undetermined. Trimming left V 2 bases short and J 3 bases short, with 16 bases between. This CDR3 spans 16 amino acids. CDR1 ENHRY and CDR2 SYGVKD come from the germline V gene. CDR3 protein: CAISEDHAGDHTEAFF. The CDR3, as DNA: TGTGCCATCAGTGAGGATCACGCGGGAGATCACACTGAAGCTTTCTTT.

This rearrangement joins TRBV11-2 to TRBJ1-6, with TRBD1 as a possible D gene (5 bases). Germline V gene lookup returns CDR1 SGHAT and CDR2 FQNNGV. The CDR3 is 18 residues long. Trimming took 1 base from V and 0 from J, leaving 13 bases between them. Written as DNA, the CDR3 is TGTGCCAGCAGCTTAGTCAGGGCCCAGAGCTCCTATAATTCACCCCTCCACTTT. It yields the protein CASSLVRAQSSYNSPLHF.

This chain uses TRBV18 with TRBJ1-4, with TRBD1 matching over 7 bases. Germline V gene data show CDR1 as KGHSH and CDR2 as LQKENI. The CDR3 is 14 amino acids. The V and J ends lost 5 bases and 6 bases, in that order; junction bases with no gene match: 6. CDR3 in DNA: TGTGCCAGCTCAGGGACAGAGGGGGATGAAAAACTGTTTTTT. Its translation: CASSGTEGDEKLFF.

This clone has a single count. J is TRBJ2-7 and V is TRBV27, with 8 nucleotides matching TRBD1. CDR1 and CDR2 (germline): MNHEY, SMNVEV (reference sequence). The CDR3 has 15 residues. With V trimmed by 2 bases and J by 7 bases, 10 bases remained unmatched. This CDR3 is CASSLVGQGIGEQYF. The CDR3 DNA reads as TGTGCCAGCAGTTTAGTTGGACAGGGCATCGGGGAGCAGTACTTC.

This chain uses TRBV7-9 with TRBJ1-1; D is uncertain. CDR1 is SEHNR, CDR2 FQNEAQ, per germline (reference sequence). Trimming took off 5 bases at V and 6 bases at J, with 13 bases between the two ends. The CDR3 covers 13 residues. The CDR3 loop reads CASSKYQFAEAFF. The CDR3 DNA sequence: TGTGCCAGCAGCAAATATCAGTTCGCTGAAGCTTTCTTT.

This clone was recorded a few times. This chain links TRBV5-1 with TRBJ2-3; 8 positions agree with TRBD1. Germline CDR1 and CDR2: SGHRS and YFSETQ. Trimming removed 4 bases from V and 0 bases from J; junction bases left unmatched: 7. The CDR3 contains 16 residues. CDR3 bases: TGCGCCAGCAGCCTTGGGACAGGACCTAGCACAGATACGCAGTATTTT. Translation gives CASSLGTGPSTDTQYF.

The rearrangement uses TRBV4-1 and TRBJ2-3, with D possibly matching TRBD2 (5 bases). Per germline, CDR1 MGHRA and CDR2 YSYEKL. The germline V and J ends were trimmed by 3 bases and 3 bases, with 10 bases remaining between them. There are 14 residues in the CDR3. CDR3 coding DNA: TGCGCCAGCAGCCAGTTACCGGGGACAGATACGCAGTATTTT. Amino acids: CASSQLPGTDTQYF.

The J gene is TRBJ1-6, the V gene TRBV10-3; TRBD1 aligns across 9 bases. The CDR3 spans 15 residues. The V and J ends lost 4 bases and 4 bases, in that order; junction bases with no gene match: 2. Germline CDR1 is ENHRY and CDR2 is SYGVKD. CDR3 sequence: CAISGTGDYNSPLHF. The CDR3 nucleotides are TGTGCCATCAGTGGGACAGGGGATTATAATTCACCCCTCCACTTT.

V and J are TRBV7-2 and TRBJ2-1; D may be TRBD2 (6 bases). V shed 5 bases and J shed 1 base, with 9 bases lying between them. Germline values: CDR1 SGHTA, CDR2 FQGNSA. The CDR3 length is 14 residues. CDR3 DNA sequence: TGTGCCAGCAGCCCGGACTATTCCTACAATGAGCAGTTCTTC. The encoded protein is CASSPDYSYNEQFF.

The chain couples TRBV7-2 to TRBJ2-3; 10 bases map to TRBD2. CDR3 length: 18 residues. V dropped 6 bases and J dropped 3; count of bases not matched to a gene: 15. Germline V CDR1 and CDR2: SGHTA, FQGNSA. CDR3 in amino acids: CASRSPLAGASRTDTQYF. The CDR3 coding sequence is TGTGCCAGCAGGTCTCCCCTAGCGGGGGCCTCCAGGACAGATACGCAGTATTTT.

The chain uses TRBV5-6 and TRBJ1-1; no firm D call. Germline CDR1 reads SGHDT; CDR2 reads YYEEEE. Trimming left V 0 bases short and J 2 bases short, with 8 bases between. CDR3 length: 14 residues. CDR3 amino acids: CASSLDSYNTEAFF. Here the CDR3 DNA reads TGTGCCAGCAGCTTGGACAGTTATAACACTGAAGCTTTCTTT.

The chain uses TRBV27 and TRBJ1-4; TRBD1 is a possible D gene (6 bases). V was shortened by 6 bases and J by 8 bases, with 16 bases between the two germline ends. The CDR3 is 14 residues long. Germline-derived CDR1 and CDR2 are MNHEY and SMNVEV (reference sequence). CDR3 DNA: TGTGCCAGCAGCTTCGGACAGTTCCGGGAAAAACTGTTTTTT. Amino acids: CASSFGQFREKLFF.